Listed below are T cell receptor beta chains from one sample, sequenced in a study of breast tumors, draining lymph nodes, adjacent tissues. MiXCR, applied by TCRdb to the multiplex PCR reads, yields one record per CDR3 protein. The table records some 200,000 distinct CDR3 sequences, around 33% of them present only once. Sequencing was done on a sample of axillary lymph node tissue. Every receptor here comes from a female donor with breast cancer. Some clones in this sample may be carry-over from other donors' samples. Both conserved end residues are part of each CDR3. D genes are given only for firm matches. Clone size, where shown, is once, few, many, or a class for clones that have expanded.

j_gene: TRBJ2-1
abundance: -
d_gene: TRBD2
v_gene: TRBV19
CDR3nt: TGTGCCAGTAGTACTCGACTAGCGGGAGAAACGGTCTTC
CDR3aa: CASSTRLAGETVF

j_gene: TRBJ2-5
abundance: many
d_gene: -
v_gene: TRBV20-1
CDR3nt: TGCAGTGTTGGTTGGGAGACCCAGTACTTC
CDR3aa: CSVGWETQYF

j_gene: TRBJ1-3
abundance: many
d_gene: -
v_gene: TRBV15
CDR3nt: TGTGCCACCAGCAGAGACCCTGATGCACGCGGACGGCTAAGCTCTGGAAACACCATATATTTT
CDR3aa: CATSRDPDARGRLSSGNTIYF

j_gene: TRBJ1-2
abundance: many
d_gene: TRBD1
v_gene: TRBV7-6
CDR3nt: TGTGCCAGCAGCTCGACAGGGGGTGGGGATGGCTACACCTTC
CDR3aa: CASSSTGGGDGYTF

j_gene: TRBJ1-2
abundance: many
d_gene: -
v_gene: TRBV30
CDR3nt: TGTGCCTTTATCCGGGCAGGGCATAACTATGGCTACACCTTC
CDR3aa: CAFIRAGHNYGYTF

j_gene: TRBJ2-7
abundance: many
d_gene: -
v_gene: TRBV4-1
CDR3nt: TGCGCCAGCAGCCAAGGGCGCGGGACCTCCTACGAGCAGTACTTC
CDR3aa: CASSQGRGTSYEQYF

j_gene: TRBJ2-5
abundance: many
d_gene: -
v_gene: TRBV7-2
CDR3nt: TGTGCCAGCAGCTTATTACCCATGGCTTTGGTGTCGGAGCCCCAGTACTTC
CDR3aa: CASSLLPMALVSEPQYF

j_gene: TRBJ2-5
abundance: -
d_gene: TRBD1
v_gene: TRBV18
CDR3nt: TGTGCCAGCTCATCCCGGGACAGGGGGAAGGTAGCCCAGTACTTC
CDR3aa: CASSSRDRGKVAQYF

j_gene: TRBJ1-2
abundance: many
d_gene: -
v_gene: TRBV12-3/TRBV12-4
CDR3nt: TGTGCCAGCAGTTCCACCGGGGCTGATGGCTACACCTTC
CDR3aa: CASSSTGADGYTF

j_gene: TRBJ1-5
abundance: many
d_gene: -
v_gene: TRBV19
CDR3nt: TGTGCCAGTAGTATTTTTGACACCCGCAATCAGCCCCAGCATTTT
CDR3aa: CASSIFDTRNQPQHF

j_gene: TRBJ2-3
abundance: many
d_gene: -
v_gene: TRBV6-2/TRBV6-3
CDR3nt: TGTGCCAGCAAACAGGTCCTATTCACAGATACGCAGTATTTT
CDR3aa: CASKQVLFTDTQYF

j_gene: TRBJ1-1
abundance: -
d_gene: -
v_gene: TRBV6-5
CDR3nt: TGTGCCAGCAGAACGGGGGGTGGCACTGAAGCTTTCTTT
CDR3aa: CASRTGGGTEAFF

j_gene: TRBJ1-4
abundance: -
d_gene: -
v_gene: TRBV2
CDR3nt: TGTGCCACCAGACAGACTCCCATGGGGGAAAAACTGTTTTTT
CDR3aa: CATRQTPMGEKLFF

j_gene: TRBJ2-2
abundance: many
d_gene: TRBD2
v_gene: TRBV18
CDR3nt: TGTGCCAGCTCACCAGGACTAGACGGGGAGCTGTTTTTT
CDR3aa: CASSPGLDGELFF

j_gene: TRBJ2-1
abundance: few
d_gene: TRBD2
v_gene: TRBV28
CDR3nt: TGTGCCAGCACCCGGGCTCTAGCGGCTCACTACAATGAGCAGTTCTTC
CDR3aa: CASTRALAAHYNEQFF

j_gene: TRBJ2-5
abundance: many
d_gene: TRBD2
v_gene: TRBV5-5
CDR3nt: TGTGCCAGCAGATCTCCCGGGACTAGCGGAGGGACCCAGTACTTC
CDR3aa: CASRSPGTSGGTQYF

j_gene: TRBJ1-2
abundance: -
d_gene: -
v_gene: TRBV5-6
CDR3nt: TGTGCCAGCAGCTTGATGGGGGCTAACTATGGCTACACCTTC
CDR3aa: CASSLMGANYGYTF

j_gene: TRBJ1-1
abundance: -
d_gene: -
v_gene: TRBV19
CDR3nt: TGTGCCAGTAACCTGACACCTCACACTGAAGCTTTCTTT
CDR3aa: CASNLTPHTEAFF

j_gene: TRBJ2-3
abundance: -
d_gene: -
v_gene: TRBV19
CDR3nt: TGTGCCAGTAGTACGGGAGTGACAGATACGCAGTATTTT
CDR3aa: CASSTGVTDTQYF

j_gene: TRBJ2-7
abundance: -
d_gene: TRBD2
v_gene: TRBV7-3
CDR3nt: TGTGCCAGCAGCTTAGTCCCGGGACTAGCGGGAGGCATCTCCTACGAGCAGTACTTC
CDR3aa: CASSLVPGLAGGISYEQYF

j_gene: TRBJ2-3
abundance: many
d_gene: TRBD1
v_gene: TRBV25-1
CDR3nt: TGTGCCAGCAGGGGACAGGTGGCAGATACGCAGTATTTT
CDR3aa: CASRGQVADTQYF

j_gene: TRBJ2-5
abundance: many
d_gene: TRBD1
v_gene: TRBV29-1
CDR3nt: TGCAGCGTTACCTGGACAGGGATTAACCAAGAGACCCAGTACTTC
CDR3aa: CSVTWTGINQETQYF

j_gene: TRBJ2-2
abundance: -
d_gene: TRBD2
v_gene: TRBV20-1
CDR3nt: TGCAATGCCAACGGACTAGCGGGAACGACCGGGGAGCTGTTTTTT
CDR3aa: CNANGLAGTTGELFF

j_gene: TRBJ2-2
abundance: few
d_gene: -
v_gene: TRBV20-1
CDR3nt: TGCAGTGCGGAGAACACCGGGGAGCTGTCTTTT
CDR3aa: CSAENTGELSF